One sample yielded the 19 T cell receptor beta chains listed below, sequenced in a study of tissue T cells after allogeneic stem cell transplantation. Specified time point: mouse harvest day 14 after allogeneic transplant. Each mouse received 10^7 T-cell-depleted marrow cells plus 10^6 splenic CD5+ T cells by tail vein. Sequenced by immunoSEQ multiplex PCR; TCRdb stores in-frame clones only, minus some. Here the sample spans approximately 5,500 clones, 40% to 60% being singletons. Sequenced: gut tissue. The receptors derive from a female BALB/c mouse given C57BL/6 T cells with graft-versus-host disease after an allogeneic hematopoietic cell transplant.

On this clone: The gene names given are mouse names. The read comes to an end 1 residue before the CDR3 does, leaving the germline J gene to fill in the end. The chain combines TRBV5 with TRBJ2-3; TRBD2 matches 7 bases. This CDR3 is built from 15 residues. CDR1 is LGHNA, CDR2 YNLKQL, per germline (reference sequence). Unmatched junction bases numbered 0, after V lost 0 bases and J lost 0 bases. The chain's CDR3 is CASSQDWGSAETLYF. The DNA read from the CDR3 is TGTGCCAGCAGCCAAGACTGGGGGAGTGCAGAAACGCTGTAT.

Comment on this clone: Gene names and germline match the mouse. The sequenced fragment ends 1 residue before the CDR3 boundary, so the rest is inferred from the germline J gene. This sequence joins TRBV26 and TRBJ2-7; 7 bases fit TRBD1. Germline V gene lookup returns CDR1 KGHPV and CDR2 FQNQEV (reference sequence). J gave up 2 bases and V 6 bases, and 4 bases lay outside the gene matches. The length of the CDR3 is 13 residues. The CDR3 bases that were read are TGTGCCAGCAGCCGGGACAGCCCCTATGAACAGTAC. Encoded protein: CASSRDSPYEQY. The whole CDR3 reads CASSRDSPYEQYF.

For this clone: Each gene name is a mouse one. CDR3 loop: CGAREVISGNTLYF. The covered CDR3 bases are TGTGGTGCTAGGGAGGTAATTTCTGGAAATACGCTCTAT. The chain employs TRBV20 and TRBJ1-3; no definite D call. Read coverage stops 1 residue before the CDR3 terminus; the germline J gene supplies the remainder. Germline V gene data show CDR1 as GFQATS and CDR2 as STVNSAI. Trimming shortened V by 0 bases and J by 0 bases, and 6 bases separated the two germline ends. The CDR3 spans 14 residues.

Worth noting for this clone: Gene names are mouse gene names. The CDR3 end is not reached by the read, which stops 1 residue before it; the germline J gene fills it in. The V gene is TRBV19, the J gene TRBJ1-5, with 7 bases that match TRBD1. J gave up 3 bases and V 0 bases, and 9 bases lay outside the gene matches. The CDR3 runs to 17 residues. Germline V gives CDR1 FNHDT, CDR2 SITEND (reference sequence). The CDR3 loop is CASSIAEGARVNQAPLF. The DNA read from the CDR3 is TGTGCCAGCAGTATAGCTGAGGGGGCGCGTGTCAACCAGGCTCCGCTT.

Points on this clone: The genes are named according to mouse. CDR3 loop: CASRAGERENTLYF. CDR3 DNA (partial): TGTGCCAGCAGGGCAGGGGAGAGGGAGAACACCTTGTAC. The chain recombines TRBV19 with TRBJ2-4; D perhaps matches TRBD1 (6 bases). The sequence runs out 1 residue before the end of the CDR3; the remainder is reconstructed from the germline J gene. The ends were cut back, 5 bases at V and 6 bases at J, with 16 bases in the middle. Germline V lookup: CDR1 FNHDT, CDR2 SITEND (reference sequence). This CDR3 has 14 amino acids.

Regarding this clone: Germline and genes: mouse. From the germline J gene comes the end of the CDR3, since the read stops 1 residue before it. The chain links TRBV16 to TRBJ2-1, with TRBD2 matching 7 bases. The length of the CDR3 is 14 residues. Trimming took 4 bases from V and 1 from J; bases not matched to a gene: 1. Looked up from germline, CDR1 is SGHSA and CDR2 is FRNQAP. The CDR3 sequence: CASSWGGNYAEQFF. CDR3 DNA (partial): TGTGCAAGCAGCTGGGGGGGGAACTATGCTGAGCAGTTC.

Turning to this clone: The listed genes are named as in mouse. The observed sequence ends 1 residue before the CDR3 terminus, with the missing tail filled in from the germline J gene. The chain links TRBV1 to TRBJ1-1, with D unclear. CDR1 and CDR2 (germline): NSQYPW, LRSPGD (reference sequence). V lost 0 bases to trimming and J lost 4 bases, with 6 bases between them. This CDR3 spans 13 amino acids. Incomplete CDR3 DNA: TGCACCTGCAGTGCAGATCTCGGCACAGAAGTCTTC. The encoded protein is CTCSADLGTEVF. The whole CDR3 protein is CTCSADLGTEVFF.

This clone is medium-sized within its sample. The gene names here belong to mouse. The read comes to an end 1 residue before the CDR3 does, leaving the germline J gene to fill in the end. This chain uses TRBV23 with TRBJ1-6. TRBJ1-6 is sorted into the ORF group, with uncertain function. The CDR3 has 14 residues. Germline loops: CDR1 KGHTA, CDR2 FQNQQP. The CDR3 protein is CSSSQSGGDSPLYF. The sequenced CDR3 bases are TGCTCCAGCAGTCAATCGGGGGGTGATTCGCCCCTCTAC.

This clone has only one observation. Gene names and germline refer to mouse. With the read ending 1 residue before the CDR3 end, the germline J gene is used to fill in that end. This chain connects TRBV4 to TRBJ2-3; 7 bases are shared with TRBD1. Germline CDR1 is LGHDT and CDR2 is YNNKQL (reference sequence). This CDR3 is built from 17 residues. Trimming removed 6 bases from V and 0 bases from J; junction bases left unmatched: 12. CDR3: CASSRDSPRSSAETLYF. CDR3 DNA (partial): TGTGCCAGCAGTCGGGACAGCCCTAGGTCTAGTGCAGAAACGCTGTAT.

For this clone: Gene names refer to mouse genes. The read terminates 1 residue ahead of where the CDR3 ends, so the germline J gene completes it. The chain links TRBV26 to TRBJ2-3, with a tentative D call TRBD1 (6 bases). Trimming cost V 2 bases and J 2 bases, with 11 bases left between them. The CDR3 runs 15 residues. Germline V gives CDR1 KGHPV, CDR2 FQNQEV (reference sequence). This CDR3 is CASSLTGLVAETLYF. CDR3 DNA, as far as it was read: TGTGCCAGCAGTCTGACAGGGTTAGTTGCAGAAACGCTGTAT.

As concerns this clone: Germline and genes: mouse. The observed sequence ends 1 residue before the CDR3 terminus, with the missing tail filled in from the germline J gene. The chain has TRBV12-2 and TRBJ2-2; D not resolved. Germline V gene lookup returns CDR1 SGHLS and CDR2 HYDKME. CDR3 size: 16 residues. Trimming removed 3 bases from V and 2 bases from J, with 15 bases in between. The sequenced CDR3 bases are TGTGCCAGCTCTGCACGTCGAGAGGGCAACACCGGGCAGCTCTAC. Protein sequence: CASSARREGNTGQLY. The entire CDR3 sequence reads CASSARREGNTGQLYF. Full variable domain (missing parts from reference TRBV12-2 and TRBJ2-2): NSGVVQSPRYIIKGKGERSILKCIPISGHLSVAWYQQTQGQELKFFIQHYDKMERDKGNLPSRFSVQQFDDYHSEMNMSALELEDSAVYFCASSARREGNTGQLYFGEGSKLTVL.

This clone has only a few counts. Each gene name is a mouse one. The read comes to an end 1 residue before the CDR3 does, leaving the germline J gene to fill in the end. The chain is built from TRBV13-3 and TRBJ2-5; 14 nucleotides agree with TRBD2. Germline CDR1 reads NNHDY; CDR2 reads SYVADS. V lost 7 bases, J lost 6 bases, and 4 bases stayed unmatched. The CDR3 covers 14 residues. The part of the CDR3 DNA that was read is TGTGCCAGCGGGGACTGGGGGGGCGATGACACCCAGTAC. This translates into CASGDWGGDDTQY. The full CDR3 protein reads CASGDWGGDDTQYF.

Regarding this clone: All gene names here are mouse names. The missing CDR3 end, 1 residue past where the read stops, is filled in from the germline J gene. The chain combines TRBV12-2 with TRBJ1-3; perhaps TRBD1 as D (5 bases). The germline CDR1 and CDR2 sequences are SGHLS and HYDKME. Trimming cost V 1 base and J 2 bases, with 8 bases left between them. CDR3 length: 14 amino acids. Here the CDR3 reads CASSLRGAGNTLYF. Partial CDR3 DNA: TGTGCCAGCTCTCTTAGGGGCGCTGGAAATACGCTCTAT. Full variable domain (remainder filled in from reference TRBV12-2 and TRBJ1-3): NSGVVQSPRYIIKGKGERSILKCIPISGHLSVAWYQQTQGQELKFFIQHYDKMERDKGNLPSRFSVQQFDDYHSEMNMSALELEDSAVYFCASSLRGAGNTLYFGEGSRLIVV.

As to this clone: The gene names here belong to mouse. Read data end 1 residue before the CDR3 end; the end is taken from the germline J gene. The rearrangement uses TRBV1 and TRBJ1-1; 12 nucleotides agree with TRBD1. Germline assignment: CDR1 NSQYPW and CDR2 LRSPGD (reference sequence). The CDR3 is made up of 16 amino acids. V shed 3 bases and J 4 bases; nucleotides not matched to a gene: 6. The CDR3 bases that were read are TGCACCTGCAGTGCTAGGGACAGGGGGCGAGGCACAGAAGTCTTC. Its translation is CTCSARDRGRGTEVF. The whole CDR3 protein is CTCSARDRGRGTEVFF. Looking up the rest from reference TRBV1 and TRBJ1-1 gives the full variable domain: VTLLEQNPRWRLVPRGQAVNLRCILKNSQYPWMSWYQQDLQKQLQWLFTLRSPGDKEVKSLPGADYLATRVTDTELRLQVANMSQGRTLYCTCSARDRGRGTEVFFGKGTRLTVV.

Details on this clone: All gene names here are mouse names. The sequence runs out 1 residue before the end of the CDR3; the remainder is reconstructed from the germline J gene. The genes are TRBV26 and TRBJ2-3; D ambiguous. V lost 3 bases and J lost 0, with 7 bases in between. Germline V lookup: CDR1 KGHPV, CDR2 FQNQEV (reference sequence). The CDR3 is 14 residues long. This chain's CDR3 is CASSLGPSAETLYF. Partial CDR3 DNA: TGTGCCAGCAGTCTCGGGCCTAGTGCAGAAACGCTGTAT.

Turning to this clone: Gene names denote mouse genes. The observed sequence ends 1 residue before the CDR3 terminus, with the missing tail filled in from the germline J gene. This chain links TRBV26 with TRBJ2-3; 9 nucleotides align to TRBD2. J gave up 0 bases and V 6 bases, and 4 bases lay outside the gene matches. CDR1 KGHPV and CDR2 FQNQEV come from the germline V gene (reference sequence). CDR3 length: 15 residues. CDR3 DNA (partial): TGTGCCAGCAGCCGACTGGGGGATAGTGCAGAAACGCTGTAT. This encodes CASSRLGDSAETLY. The whole CDR3 reads CASSRLGDSAETLYF.

As concerns this clone: All gene names here are mouse names. The read terminates 1 residue before the CDR3 end, so the remaining end is supplied by the germline J gene. This chain connects TRBV12-1 to TRBJ2-4, with no clear D. Per the germline V gene, CDR1 is SGHSN and CDR2 is HYEKVE. This CDR3 spans 14 amino acids. Trimming took off 2 bases at V and 2 bases at J, with 10 bases between the two ends. CDR3: CASSRGRDQNTLYF. Partial CDR3 DNA: TGTGCCAGCTCTCGCGGGCGGGATCAAAACACCTTGTAC. The complete variable domain, with remaining parts taken from reference TRBV12-1 and TRBJ2-4, reads DSGVVQSPRHIIKEKGGRSVLTCIPISGHSNVVWYQQTLGKELKFLIQHYEKVERDKGFLPSRFSVQQFDDYHSEMNMSALELEDSAMYFCASSRGRDQNTLYFGAGTRLSVL.

Points on this clone: Here the gene names and germline are mouse. The read stops 1 residue short of the end of the CDR3; the missing end is completed from the germline J gene. This sequence joins TRBV2 and TRBJ2-1, with D maybe TRBD2 (6 bases). Germline V CDR1 and CDR2: LGHNA, YSYQKL. The CDR3 loop spans 15 amino acids. Trimming left V 2 bases short and J 3 bases short, with 11 bases between. CDR3 DNA, as far as it was read: TGTGCCAGCAGCCAACCCCGCTGGGGCTATGCTGAGCAGTTC. It translates to CASSQPRWGYAEQF. The whole CDR3 is CASSQPRWGYAEQFF.

As to this clone: Germline and genes here are mouse. The sequenced CDR3 bases are TGCACCTGCAGTACGACAGGGGGCGCAGAAACGCTGTAT. Translating it yields CTCSTTGGAETLY. The entire CDR3 reads CTCSTTGGAETLYF. The V call is TRBV1, the J call TRBJ2-3; 10 positions match TRBD1. The sequenced fragment ends 1 residue before the CDR3 boundary, so the rest is inferred from the germline J gene. CDR1 and CDR2 from the germline V gene are NSQYPW and LRSPGD (reference sequence). The junction had 2 bases not matched to a gene; V was cut back by 5 bases and J by 3 bases. The CDR3 loop spans 14 amino acids.